The present T cell receptor (beta chain) was sequenced within a study of T cell responses to AZD1222 COVID-19 vaccine. The V and J ends lost 1 base and 4 bases respectively, with 5 bases between them. Germline values: CDR1 GTSNPN, CDR2 SVGIG (reference sequence). The length of the CDR3 is 11 residues. The table came from immunoSEQ multiplex PCR; TCRdb's copy has only in-frame clones and leaves some out. The sample lists roughly 150,000 clones; approximately 89% were seen once. This clone has only a few counts. The clonotype originates from an adult in good health. This specimen consisted of peripheral blood, obtained on day 0 of AZD1222 vaccination. This chain joins TRBV30 and TRBJ2-7; tentative D call: TRBD2 (5 bases). The CDR3 protein is CAWSGGYEQYF. CDR3 DNA: TGTGCCTGGAGTGGCGGGTACGAGCAGTACTTC. The full variable domain, its missing parts supplied by reference TRBV30 and TRBJ2-7, is SQTIHQWPATLVQPVGSPLSLECTVEGTSNPNLYWYRQAAGRGLQLLFYSVGIGQISSEVPQNLSASRPQDRQFILSSKKLLLSDSGFYLCAWSGGYEQYFGPGTRLTVT.